This T cell receptor beta chain is from a study of blood T cell repertoires in COVID-19. Study-wide context: Sources were T cells, B-cell-depleted T cells, or PBMCs; the material itself was cDNA or gDNA.

The CDR3 totals 15 residues. Per the germline V gene, CDR1 is SGHTS and CDR2 is YDEGEE. V dropped 5 bases and J dropped 5 bases, with 16 bases sitting between them. The data were produced by immunoSEQ multiplex PCR, yet TCRdb's version contains in-frame clones alone and is incomplete. The sample contains approximately 300,000 clones, around nine tenths of which appear only once. The clonotype originates from a woman aged 50 to 65 with active or convalescent COVID-19. The chain combines TRBV5-8 with TRBJ1-4, with D possibly matching TRBD1 (5 bases). Material: peripheral blood. CDR3 residues: CASRTGQVDNEKLFF. The CDR3 DNA reads as TGTGCCAGCAGAACAGGCCAGGTGGACAATGAAAAACTGTTTTTT.